The subject of this entry is one T cell receptor (beta chain). This clone was seen more than once but under ten times. The clone's antigen remains unknown. No base-level quality is on record; no much larger clone is a single base apart. Lesional scalp punch biopsies and peripheral blood were obtained from alopecia areata patients. PBMCs were isolated by density centrifugation and stained for CD3, CD4 and CD8, after which CD4+ and CD8+ T cells were sorted on a FACSAria. This entry belongs to a study of CD8+ T cells in alopecia areata (dated by TCRdb to the late 2010s). Concerning the study at large: The treated patients, all with moderate-to-severe alopecia areata, were enrolled in an open-label pilot trial of oral tofacitinib given at 5 to 10 mg twice daily. Tofacitinib was administered for 6 to 18 months, and 6 months of follow-up off drug were then conducted to assess delayed response and recurrence. The study used high-throughput TCRbeta sequencing to examine T cell clonal expansion in alopecia areata, in both the C3H/HeJ mouse model and human patients. On the human side, TCRbeta sequencing was run on scalp tissue and on sorted CD4+ and CD8+ peripheral blood T cells from healthy controls and from alopecia areata patients with either patchy or totalis/universalis disease. Biopsies were taken from tofacitinib-treated patients at baseline and again at 4 and 24 weeks into treatment, and several of those patients also had a later scalp biopsy. Scalp clonality was compared across normal scalp (n=4), patchy alopecia areata scalp (n=8), and alopecia totalis/universalis scalp (n=8). RNA was obtained with the PAXgene miRNA kit for fixed scalp, the miRNeasy kit for PBMCs, and the RNeasy kit for mouse skin. immunoSEQ multiplex PCR using 35 Vbeta forward primers and 13 Jbeta reverse primers was used to amplify TCRbeta CDR3 regions. Paper-wide results and their limitations: Resident alphabeta T cells in normal human skin are also sequenced, complicating scalp TCR repertoire analysis, unlike mouse skin dominated by gammadelta T cells. Compared with normal scalp, lesional scalp, particularly in alopecia totalis/universalis, had higher clonality and more expanded CD8+ clones, which suggests antigenic drive. Shared TCR sequences between patients were less evident than in mice, which may be partly attributable to HLA diversity in the patient population.

Trimming removed 5 bases from V and 6 bases from J, leaving 20 bases between the germline ends. The cysteine opens and the phenylalanine closes a CDR3 of 14 amino acids. The only DNA kept is the CDR3, 42 bases in frame from the first base. Per the germline V gene, SQVTM is the CDR1 and ANQGSEA is the CDR2. Receptor amplification or capture employed the immunoSEQ multiplex PCR assay. To provide template for TCR sequencing, every sample had RNA extracted and reverse transcribed into cDNA. First-strand cDNA was synthesized with SuperScript III using a 2:1 mix of oligo-dT and random hexamers. A synthetic immune receptor repertoire was used to measure amplification bias, and any remaining bias was corrected computationally. In the paper's pipeline: Raw reads were preprocessed for error removal, and CDR3 was defined according to IMGT conventions as running from the conserved cysteine to phenylalanine. Clonality was computed by normalizing Shannon entropy by log2 of the number of productive unique TCRs and subtracting the result from 1. Whether scalp clones were CD4 or CD8 was inferred by matching scalp TCRbeta sequences against CD4 and CD8 repertoires sorted from blood. Held by TCRdb, this immuneACCESS table contains in-frame sequences only and omits some clones. Under half of the omission traces to an unresolved V gene where checked; the cause of the rest is unknown. D and trimming come from the DNA, and the V and J calls and clone size come from that table. The sample table holds approximately 89,000 clones, of which 35% to 45% were seen once. The ten largest clones take up 0.79% of the sample.

Rearrangement joined TRBV29-1 to TRBJ2-7; no confident D gene assignment can be made. This clonotype was sampled from a human donor with alopecia areata. Source material: CD4+ T cells sorted from blood. The nucleotide sequence reads TGCAGCGTTCTAGTGACCCTCGATTTGGGCGAGCAGTACTTC. Translated, this is CSVLVTLDLGEQYF.